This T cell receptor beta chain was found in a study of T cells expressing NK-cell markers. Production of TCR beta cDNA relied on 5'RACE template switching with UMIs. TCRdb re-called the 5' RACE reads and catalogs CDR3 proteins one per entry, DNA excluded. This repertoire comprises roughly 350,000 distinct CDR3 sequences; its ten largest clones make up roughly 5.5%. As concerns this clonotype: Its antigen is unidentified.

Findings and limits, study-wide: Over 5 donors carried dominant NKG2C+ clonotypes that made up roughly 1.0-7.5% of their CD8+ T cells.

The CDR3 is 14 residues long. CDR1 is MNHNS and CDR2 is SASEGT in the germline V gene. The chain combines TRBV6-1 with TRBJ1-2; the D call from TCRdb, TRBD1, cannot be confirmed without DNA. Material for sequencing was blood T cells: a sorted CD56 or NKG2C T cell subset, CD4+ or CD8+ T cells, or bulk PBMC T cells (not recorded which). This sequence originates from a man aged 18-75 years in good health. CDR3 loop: CASSATGVPRGYTF.